This TCR beta chain is from a study of blood T cell repertoires in COVID-19. At the level of the study: COVID-19 samples from acute and convalescent phases originated in the United States, Italy and Spain. Sources were T cells, B-cell-depleted T cells, or PBMCs; the material itself was cDNA or gDNA.

The V end was cut by 5 bases, the J end by 5 bases, with 9 bases between. The germline V gene has CDR1 SNHLY and CDR2 FYNNEI. This CDR3 spans 13 amino acids. Original processing methods: Counts of nucleated cells, estimated from reference gene primer amplification, were obtained. The assay was immunoSEQ multiplex PCR, and TCRdb's table has in-frame clones only and misses some. For V, J and clone size, that table is used; D and trimming come from the DNA. The profile shows 120,000 to 150,000 clones, about 90% of them singletons. Sequenced material: peripheral blood. The chain employs TRBV2 and TRBJ2-2, with D maybe TRBD1 (5 bases). This receptor was identified in a human donor in a cohort sampled during active COVID-19. CDR3 amino acids: CASSNQGTGELFF. CDR3 DNA: TGTGCCAGCAGTAATCAGGGAACCGGGGAGCTGTTTTTT.